A selection of T cell receptor beta chains follows, all from one sample in a study of blood T cell repertoires in COVID-19. Using immunoSEQ multiplex PCR, the repertoire was profiled, and TCRdb retains in-frame clones only, with some absent. The sample shows about 140,000 clones, almost 80% of them seen only once. Sequencing was done on a sample of PBMCs or T cells enriched from blood (not recorded which). These receptors all come from a woman between 50 and 59 years old who had recovered from COVID-19. Each CDR3 is given with its conserved first and last residue. The order of the fields is J gene, V gene, CDR3 protein.

TRBJ1-1	TRBV5-1	CASSSKGVENTEAFF
TRBJ1-5	TRBV5-5	CASSWERGSNQPQHF
TRBJ2-1	TRBV7-9	CASSLARGGVVYNEQFF
TRBJ1-1	TRBV27	CASSLQQGAHTEAFF
TRBJ1-5	TRBV4-2	CASSTRGAGNQPQHF
TRBJ2-3	TRBV13	CASSHWTSGLYTDTQYF
TRBJ1-2	TRBV19	CASSISRGNYGYTF
TRBJ2-3	TRBV10-1	CASSDGQALTDTQYF
TRBJ2-1	TRBV5-1	CASSGPGLAGETYNEQFF
TRBJ2-1	TRBV5-6	CASSLVLAGGPGDEQFF
TRBJ2-2	TRBV11-3	CASSSRQGAGELFF
TRBJ1-3	TRBV2	CASRPGGAGNTIYF
TRBJ2-1	TRBV28	CASTNWGGVNEQFF
TRBJ2-7	TRBV6-5	CASLGQKTEQYF
TRBJ1-1	TRBV6-5	CASNDIMNTEAFF
TRBJ1-1	TRBV2	CASSEAGQGTEAFF
TRBJ1-5	TRBV7-2	CASSLVAGVNQPQHF
TRBJ2-1	TRBV7-3	CASSRSEEYYNEQFF
TRBJ2-1	TRBV5-1	CASSIDRGPYNEQFF
TRBJ2-7	TRBV7-9	CASSKQDGASYEQYF
TRBJ1-4	TRBV5-1	CASSFQDRGQSSTNEKLFF
TRBJ2-1	TRBV7-9	CASSFGDEQFF
TRBJ1-2	TRBV2	CASSARDNYRPNYGYTF
TRBJ2-7	TRBV2	CASRTGAHREQYF
TRBJ2-1	TRBV7-3	CATASGAYNEQFF
TRBJ1-4	TRBV5-1	CASSDPRQGRGEKLFF
TRBJ2-1	TRBV7-3	CASSPAGGAYNEQFF
TRBJ1-2	TRBV6-4	CASSDRSGQVLYGYTF
TRBJ1-3	TRBV10-1	CATPGSSGNTIYF
TRBJ2-2	TRBV1	CTSSQDSWTSGRSVVGELFF
TRBJ1-1	TRBV10-3	CAISEIDRGNTEAFF
TRBJ2-5	TRBV19	CASSIARDSQETQYF
TRBJ2-2	TRBV18	CASSPPSAGNTGELFF
TRBJ1-5	TRBV21-1	CASSNAGIYQPQHF
TRBJ2-7	TRBV21-1	CASRQPGNKDYEQYF
TRBJ1-5	TRBV5-5	CASSLAVSYQPQHF
TRBJ1-2	TRBV14	CASTSNRGNGYTF
TRBJ1-4	TRBV11-3	CASSAGQLTNEKLFF
TRBJ1-5	TRBV5-6	CASSSQGQPQHF
TRBJ2-3	TRBV5-1	CASSWTTGRITDTQYF
TRBJ1-2	TRBV28	CASSLLPGGGGKNYGYTF
TRBJ1-4	TRBV3-1/TRBV3-2	CASSPGWGDEKLFF
TRBJ2-1	TRBV30	CAWKGQGRSNEQFF
TRBJ2-1	TRBV7-3	CASSLGPPGGNEQFF
TRBJ1-3	TRBV5-4	CASSLGSSGNTIYF